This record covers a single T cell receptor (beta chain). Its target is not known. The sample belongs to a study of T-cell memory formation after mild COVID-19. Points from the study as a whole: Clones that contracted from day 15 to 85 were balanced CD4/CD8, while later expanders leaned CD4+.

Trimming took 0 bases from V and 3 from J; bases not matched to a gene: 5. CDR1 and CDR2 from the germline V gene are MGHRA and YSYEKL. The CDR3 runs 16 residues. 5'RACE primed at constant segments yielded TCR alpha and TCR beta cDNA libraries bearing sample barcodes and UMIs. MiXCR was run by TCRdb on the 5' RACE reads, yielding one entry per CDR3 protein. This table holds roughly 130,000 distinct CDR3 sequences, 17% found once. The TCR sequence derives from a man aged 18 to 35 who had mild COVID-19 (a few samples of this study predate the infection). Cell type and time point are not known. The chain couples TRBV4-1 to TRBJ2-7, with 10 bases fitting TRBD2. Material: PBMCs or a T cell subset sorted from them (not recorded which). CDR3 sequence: CASSQEKRGGFYEQYF. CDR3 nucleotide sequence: TGCGCCAGCAGCCAAGAAAAGCGGGGGGGCTTCTACGAGCAGTACTTC.